A selection of T cell receptor beta chains follows, all from one sample in a study of blood T cell repertoires in COVID-19. Here immunoSEQ multiplex PCR was the method, and the copy in TCRdb shows in-frame clones only, minus some. Of about 430,000 clones listed, 70% to 90% are singletons. The source material was PBMCs or T cells enriched from blood (not recorded which). The receptors shown here come from a woman between 18 and 30 years old who had been exposed to COVID-19. Each CDR3 is given without its conserved first and last residue. The order of the fields is J gene, V gene, CDR3 protein.

J gene: TRBJ2-5; V gene: TRBV5-5; CDR3 protein: ASSFWDTVQETQY
J gene: TRBJ1-5; V gene: TRBV15; CDR3 protein: ATSRGQGNQPQH
J gene: TRBJ2-7; V gene: TRBV21-1; CDR3 protein: ASSGTNYEQY
J gene: TRBJ2-5; V gene: TRBV7-2; CDR3 protein: ASSLEFSQETQY
J gene: TRBJ2-2; V gene: TRBV2; CDR3 protein: ASTPPLGREYSTGELF
J gene: TRBJ2-5; V gene: TRBV5-4; CDR3 protein: ASSRTSWETQY
J gene: TRBJ1-1; V gene: TRBV4-2; CDR3 protein: ASSQDIRGPMNTEAF
J gene: TRBJ1-4; V gene: TRBV14; CDR3 protein: ASSQTKGIAGRPEKLF
J gene: TRBJ1-5; V gene: TRBV19; CDR3 protein: ASSIASGGPNQPQH
J gene: TRBJ2-5; V gene: TRBV6-2/TRBV6-3; CDR3 protein: ASSYNRGRQETQY
J gene: TRBJ1-6; V gene: TRBV1; CDR3 protein: TSSKTGNSPLH
J gene: TRBJ1-1; V gene: TRBV2; CDR3 protein: ASNKGQLNTEAF
J gene: TRBJ2-3; V gene: TRBV5-1; CDR3 protein: ASTPPPGTGTDTQY
J gene: TRBJ1-2; V gene: TRBV19; CDR3 protein: ASSIAQGHGYT
J gene: TRBJ2-3; V gene: TRBV7-8; CDR3 protein: ASSSGGYTDTQY
J gene: TRBJ1-5; V gene: TRBV2; CDR3 protein: ASCIQGSSNQPQH